The next 14 T cell receptor beta chains were all read from a single sample in a study of beta chain features in type 1 diabetes (dated by TCRdb to between 2017 and 2018). The library came from the immunoSEQ multiplex PCR assay. The High Capacity cDNA Reverse Transcription Kit was used to reverse transcribe all of the isolated RNA, meaning that expressed TCRB transcripts were what got sequenced. Not all clones reach the TCRdb copy of this immuneACCESS table, which keeps in-frame sequences only. Checked studies attribute under half of the gap to unresolved V genes and leave the rest unexplained. In all, the sample holds about 320,000 clones, and around 15% of those were seen once. The top ten clones comprise more than 6.5% of the sample. Sequencing was carried out using central memory CD4+ T cells from blood. The receptors stem from a man aged 25 to 40 in good health.

The chain is built from TRBV6-5 and TRBJ1-1; D unclear. CDR1 is MNHEY, CDR2 SVGAGI, per germline. The CDR3 is 16 amino acids. Trimming pared 0 bases from V and 4 bases from J, leaving 15 bases between. Written as DNA, the CDR3 is TGTGCCAGCAGTTACTCGGGAGGAGTGGTGGGCACTGAAGCTTTCTTT. Translation: CASSYSGGVVGTEAFF.

V and J are TRBV7-2 and TRBJ2-7; 8 nucleotides line up with TRBD2. Trimming cost V 3 bases and J 3 bases; bases outside gene matches: 7. The CDR3 runs 15 residues. Germline CDR1 SGHTA, CDR2 FQGNSA. This chain's CDR3 is CASSFSGAANYEQYF. For the CDR3, the DNA is TGTGCCAGCAGCTTTAGCGGGGCCGCTAACTACGAGCAGTACTTC.

V gene TRBV7-2 combines with J gene TRBJ2-6; no definite D call. Germline assignment: CDR1 SGHTA and CDR2 FQGNSA. With 1 base removed from V and 0 bases from J, the gap between germline ends came to 7 bases. CDR3 size: 16 residues. This CDR3 reads CASSLGGSSGANVLTF. The CDR3 DNA reads TGTGCCAGCAGCTTAGGAGGTTCCTCTGGGGCCAACGTCCTGACTTTC.

This clone was counted only a few times. The J gene is TRBJ1-2, the V gene TRBV2, with unresolved D. The CDR3 has 13 residues. Germline V gives CDR1 SNHLY, CDR2 FYNNEI. Deletions cut 2 bases from V and 8 bases from J, with 12 bases between. CDR3 sequence (DNA): TGTGCCAGCAGTGAACCCATTCCAAGGGGCTACACCTTC. Residues: CASSEPIPRGYTF.

On this clone itself: This sample includes further DNA sequences coding for the same CDR3. The genes are TRBV18 and TRBJ2-7; 8 nucleotides align to TRBD2. The CDR3 sequence is 13 residues long. The V gene's germline CDR1 is KGHSH and CDR2 LQKENI. The CDR3 coding sequence is TGTGCCAGCTCAACCGGGACTAGAGAGGAGCAATACGTC. Its protein is CASSTGTREEQYV.

This clone was seen only a few times. The chain carries TRBV7-3 and TRBJ2-3; D remains unclear. V was trimmed by 1 base and J by 0 bases, leaving 8 bases between them. Germline V lookup: CDR1 SGHTA, CDR2 FQGTGA. The CDR3 has 15 residues. CDR3 amino acids: CASSLNPSSTDTQYF. The CDR3 coding sequence is TGTGCCAGCAGCTTAAACCCCTCTAGCACAGATACGCAGTATTTT.

The sample holds many counts of this clone. This sequence joins TRBV10-3 and TRBJ2-4; no definite D call. The CDR3 is 11 amino acids. Trimming cost V 11 bases and J 5 bases, with 10 bases left between them. CDR1 ENHRY and CDR2 SYGVKD come from the germline V gene. CDR3 sequence: CASAGENIQYF. The CDR3 DNA sequence: TGTGCCTCAGCAGGAGAAAACATTCAGTACTTC.

V is TRBV6-5 and J is TRBJ2-7; 9 bases agree with TRBD1. This CDR3 has 12 amino acids. The germline V gene has CDR1 MNHEY and CDR2 SVGAGI. V shed 6 bases, J shed 10 bases, and the junction held 7 bases outside the gene matches. As DNA, the CDR3 is TGTGCCAGCAGCTCCGACAGGGGGAAACAGTACTTC. Translated, it gives CASSSDRGKQYF.

This clone occurred a few times. V is TRBV11-2 and J is TRBJ2-1, with D possibly called TRBD1 or TRBD2 (5 bases each). This CDR3 is 14 amino acids long. In germline, CDR1 is SGHAT, CDR2 FQNNGV. The V and J ends lost 5 bases and 2 bases respectively, with 10 bases between them. As DNA, the CDR3 is TGTGCCAGCAGCCGGGGACCCACCTACAATGAGCAGTTCTTC. Translation gives CASSRGPTYNEQFF.

CDR3 sequence (DNA): TGTGCCAGCAGCGTAAGCGGGAGCTACACCGGGGAGCTGTTTTTT. Amino acids: CASSVSGSYTGELFF. The gene calls are TRBV11-2 and TRBJ2-2; 8 bases line up with TRBD2. The CDR3 runs 15 residues. V shed 5 bases, J shed 3 bases, and the junction held 5 bases outside the gene matches. The germline V gene has CDR1 SGHAT and CDR2 FQNNGV. Supplemented by reference TRBV11-2 and TRBJ2-2, the full variable domain reads EAGVAQSPRYKIIEKRQSVAFWCNPISGHATLYWYQQILGQGPKLLIQFQNNGVVDDSQLPKDRFSAERLKGVDSTLKIQPAKLEDSAVYLCASSVSGSYTGELFFGEGSRLTVL.

This chain connects TRBV25-1 to TRBJ1-5, with D unresolved. The CDR3 covers 15 residues. Germline assignment: CDR1 MGHDK and CDR2 SYGVNS. V dropped 4 bases and J dropped 0 bases, with 10 bases sitting between them. CDR3 sequence reads: CASSAGQYSNQPQHF. In DNA form, the CDR3 reads TGTGCCAGCAGTGCCGGCCAGTATAGCAATCAGCCCCAGCATTTT.

This clone was observed a few times. J is TRBJ2-3 and V is TRBV29-1; 9 bases fit TRBD2. The ends lost 1 base at V and 2 bases at J; junction bases unmatched: 10. In germline, CDR1 is SQVTM, CDR2 ANQGSEA. The CDR3 sequence is 17 residues long. The CDR3, as DNA: TGCAGCGTTGAAGGGCGGAGTAGCGGGGGACCCACAGATACGCAGTATTTT. It yields the protein CSVEGRSSGGPTDTQYF.

The chain carries TRBV19 and TRBJ2-1; 10 positions match TRBD1. With V trimmed by 2 bases and J by 3 bases, 7 bases remained unmatched. This CDR3 has 17 residues. Germline CDR1 reads LNHDA; CDR2 reads SQIVND (reference sequence). The CDR3 DNA follows: TGTGCCAGTAGTATACGACAGGGGGCGCTGAGCTACAATGAGCAGTTCTTC. It translates to CASSIRQGALSYNEQFF.

This clone was counted only a few times. The V gene is TRBV5-6, the J gene TRBJ1-1; D not certain. The CDR3 consists of 16 residues. Deletions cut 1 base from V and 0 bases from J, with 13 bases between. Germline CDR1 is SGHDT and CDR2 is YYEEEE. The CDR3 protein is CASSLSKATLNTEAFF. DNA of the CDR3: TGTGCCAGCAGCTTGTCCAAAGCCACTTTGAACACTGAAGCTTTCTTT.